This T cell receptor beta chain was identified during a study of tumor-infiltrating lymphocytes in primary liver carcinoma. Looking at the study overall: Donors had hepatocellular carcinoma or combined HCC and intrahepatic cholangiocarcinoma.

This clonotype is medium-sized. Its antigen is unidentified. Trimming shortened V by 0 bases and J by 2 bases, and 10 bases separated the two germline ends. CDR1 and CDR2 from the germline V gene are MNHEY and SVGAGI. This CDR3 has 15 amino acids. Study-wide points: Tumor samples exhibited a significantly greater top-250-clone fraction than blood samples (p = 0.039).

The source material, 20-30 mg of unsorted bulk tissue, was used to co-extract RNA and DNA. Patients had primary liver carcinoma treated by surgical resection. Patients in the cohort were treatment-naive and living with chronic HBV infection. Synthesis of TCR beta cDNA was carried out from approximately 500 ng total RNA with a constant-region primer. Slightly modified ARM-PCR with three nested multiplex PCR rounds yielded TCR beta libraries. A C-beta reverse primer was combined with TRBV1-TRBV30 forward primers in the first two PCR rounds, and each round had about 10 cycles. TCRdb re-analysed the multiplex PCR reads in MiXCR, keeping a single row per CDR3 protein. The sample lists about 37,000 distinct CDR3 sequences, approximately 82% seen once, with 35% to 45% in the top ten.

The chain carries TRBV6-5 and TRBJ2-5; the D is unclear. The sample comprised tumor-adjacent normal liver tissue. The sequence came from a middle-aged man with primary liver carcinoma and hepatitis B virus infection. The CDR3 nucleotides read TGTGCCAGCAGTTACTCGATCCTGGGGCAAGAGACCCAGTACTTC. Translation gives CASSYSILGQETQYF.